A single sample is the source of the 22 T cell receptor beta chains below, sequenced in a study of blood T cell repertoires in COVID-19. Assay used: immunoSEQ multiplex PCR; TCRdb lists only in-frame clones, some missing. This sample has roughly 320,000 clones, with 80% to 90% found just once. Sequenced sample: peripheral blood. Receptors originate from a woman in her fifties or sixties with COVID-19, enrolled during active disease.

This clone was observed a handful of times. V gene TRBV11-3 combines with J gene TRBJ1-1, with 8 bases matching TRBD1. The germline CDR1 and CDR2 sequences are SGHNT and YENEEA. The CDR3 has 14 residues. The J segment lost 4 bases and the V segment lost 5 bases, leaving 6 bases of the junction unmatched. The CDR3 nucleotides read TGTGCCAGCAGCCAAATACAGGGGGGCACTGAAGCTTTCTTT. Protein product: CASSQIQGGTEAFF.

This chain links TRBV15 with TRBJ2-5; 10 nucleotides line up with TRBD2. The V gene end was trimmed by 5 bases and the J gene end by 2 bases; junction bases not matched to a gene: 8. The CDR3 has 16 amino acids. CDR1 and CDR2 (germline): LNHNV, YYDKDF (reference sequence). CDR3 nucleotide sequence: TGTGCCACCAGCGTTCGGACTAGCGGCTTACAAGAGACCCAGTACTTC. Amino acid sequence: CATSVRTSGLQETQYF.

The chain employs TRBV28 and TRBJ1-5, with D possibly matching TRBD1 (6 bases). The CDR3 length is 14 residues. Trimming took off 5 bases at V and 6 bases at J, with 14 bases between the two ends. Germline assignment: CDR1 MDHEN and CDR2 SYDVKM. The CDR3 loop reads CASSRGGETQPQHF. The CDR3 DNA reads TGTGCCAGCAGTCGCGGGGGCGAAACTCAGCCCCAGCATTTT.

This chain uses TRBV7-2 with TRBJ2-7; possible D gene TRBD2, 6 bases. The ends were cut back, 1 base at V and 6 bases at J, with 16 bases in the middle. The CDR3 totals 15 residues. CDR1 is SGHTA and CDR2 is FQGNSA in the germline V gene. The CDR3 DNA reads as TGTGCCAGCAGCTTAGGATTGGCCGGGAGTAGCGAGCAGTACTTC. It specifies CASSLGLAGSSEQYF.

The CDR3 reads CASSLPRKRHLNTEAFF. The CDR3 DNA follows: TGTGCCAGCAGCCTACCCAGGAAGCGGCACTTGAACACTGAAGCTTTCTTT. This sequence joins TRBV13 and TRBJ1-1; no reliable D call. The CDR3 is made up of 17 amino acids. Trimming removed 5 bases from V and 0 bases from J, with 19 bases in between. The germline V gene encodes CDR1 PRHDT and CDR2 FYEKMQ (reference sequence).

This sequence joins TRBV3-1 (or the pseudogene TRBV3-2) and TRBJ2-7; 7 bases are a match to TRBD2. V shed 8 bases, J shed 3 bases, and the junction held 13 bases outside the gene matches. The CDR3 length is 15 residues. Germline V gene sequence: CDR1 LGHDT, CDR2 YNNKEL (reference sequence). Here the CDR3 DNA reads TGTGCCAGCCGAAGGGTCGGGACGGGAGGCTACGAGCAGTACTTC. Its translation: CASRRVGTGGYEQYF.

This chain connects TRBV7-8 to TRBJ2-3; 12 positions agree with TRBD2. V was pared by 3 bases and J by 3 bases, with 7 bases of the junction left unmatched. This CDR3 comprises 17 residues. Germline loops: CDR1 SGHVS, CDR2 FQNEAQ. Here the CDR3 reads CASSFRQTSGRTDTQYF. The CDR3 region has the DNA TGTGCCAGCAGCTTCCGCCAGACTAGCGGGAGAACAGATACGCAGTATTTT.

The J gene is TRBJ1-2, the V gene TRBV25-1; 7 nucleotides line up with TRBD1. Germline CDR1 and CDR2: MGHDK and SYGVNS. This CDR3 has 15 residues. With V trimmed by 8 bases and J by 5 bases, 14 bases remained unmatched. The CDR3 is CASRALRGQGYGYTF. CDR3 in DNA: TGTGCCAGCCGTGCTTTAAGGGGGCAAGGGTATGGCTACACCTTC.

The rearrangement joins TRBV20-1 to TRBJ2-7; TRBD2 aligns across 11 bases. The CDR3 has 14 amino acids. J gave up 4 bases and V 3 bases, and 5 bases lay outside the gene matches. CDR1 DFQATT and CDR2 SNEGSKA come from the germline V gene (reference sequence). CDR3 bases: TGCAGTGCTAGTAACCGACTAGCGGGATACGAGCAGTACTTC. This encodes CSASNRLAGYEQYF.

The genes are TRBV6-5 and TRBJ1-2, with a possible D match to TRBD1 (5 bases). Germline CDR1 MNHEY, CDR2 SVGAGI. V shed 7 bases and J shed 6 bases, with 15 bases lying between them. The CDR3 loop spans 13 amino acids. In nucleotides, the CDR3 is TGTGCCAGCACCCGGGGGGGAGCCGATGGCTACACCTTC. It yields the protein CASTRGGADGYTF.

In DNA form, the CDR3 reads TGTGCCAGCAGTGCTACCCACTTAGCGGGAGCACAAGAGACCCAGTACTTC. It translates to CASSATHLAGAQETQYF. This chain uses TRBV2 with TRBJ2-5, with 9 nucleotides matching TRBD2. After removal of 4 bases from V and 2 bases from J, the junction contained 11 bases not matched to a gene. Germline V CDR1 and CDR2: SNHLY, FYNNEI. This CDR3 comprises 17 residues.

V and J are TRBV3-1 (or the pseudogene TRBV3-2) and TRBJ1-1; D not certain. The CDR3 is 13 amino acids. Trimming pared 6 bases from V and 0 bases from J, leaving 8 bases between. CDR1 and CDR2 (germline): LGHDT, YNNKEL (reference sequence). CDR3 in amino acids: CASRHRVNTEAFF. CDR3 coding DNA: TGTGCCAGCAGGCACCGAGTGAACACTGAAGCTTTCTTT.

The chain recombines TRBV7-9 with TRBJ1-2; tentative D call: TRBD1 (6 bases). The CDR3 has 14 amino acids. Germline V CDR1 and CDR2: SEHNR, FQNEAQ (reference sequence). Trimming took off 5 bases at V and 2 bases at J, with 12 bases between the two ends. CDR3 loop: CASSPWTENYGYTF. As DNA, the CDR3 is TGTGCCAGCAGCCCATGGACAGAAAACTATGGCTACACCTTC.

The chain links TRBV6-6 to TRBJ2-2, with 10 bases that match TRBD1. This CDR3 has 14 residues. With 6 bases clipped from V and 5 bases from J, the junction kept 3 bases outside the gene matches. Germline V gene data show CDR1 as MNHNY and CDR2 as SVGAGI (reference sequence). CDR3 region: CASRDRGLTGELFF. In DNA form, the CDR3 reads TGTGCCAGCAGGGACAGGGGGTTAACCGGGGAGCTGTTTTTT.

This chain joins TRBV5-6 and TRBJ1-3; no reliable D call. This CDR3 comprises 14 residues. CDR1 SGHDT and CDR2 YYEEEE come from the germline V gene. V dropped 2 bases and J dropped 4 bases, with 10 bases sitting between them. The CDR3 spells CASSFRVRGNTIYF. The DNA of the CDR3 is TGTGCCAGCAGCTTCCGGGTCCGCGGAAACACCATATATTTT.

The DNA of the CDR3 is TGCGCCAGCAGTTCCCAGGGGAACACCGGGGAGCTGTTTTTT. This translates into CASSSQGNTGELFF. V usage is TRBV5-1 and J usage is TRBJ2-2, with D maybe TRBD1 (5 bases). The length of the CDR3 is 14 residues. Germline CDR1 SGHRS, CDR2 YFSETQ. Trimming removed 5 bases from V and 1 base from J, with 9 bases in between. The variable domain in full, with the rest retrieved from reference TRBV5-1 and TRBJ2-2, is KAGVTQTPRYLIKTRGQQVTLSCSPISGHRSVSWYQQTPGQGLQFLFEYFSETQRNKGNFPGRFSGRQFSNSRSEMNVSTLELGDSALYLCASSSQGNTGELFFGEGSRLTVL.

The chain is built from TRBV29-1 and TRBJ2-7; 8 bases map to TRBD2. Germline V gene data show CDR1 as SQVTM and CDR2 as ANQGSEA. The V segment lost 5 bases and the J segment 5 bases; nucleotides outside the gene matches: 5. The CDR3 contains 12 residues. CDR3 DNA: TGCAGCGTTCAAGGACTAGCCAACGAGCAGTACTTC. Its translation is CSVQGLANEQYF.

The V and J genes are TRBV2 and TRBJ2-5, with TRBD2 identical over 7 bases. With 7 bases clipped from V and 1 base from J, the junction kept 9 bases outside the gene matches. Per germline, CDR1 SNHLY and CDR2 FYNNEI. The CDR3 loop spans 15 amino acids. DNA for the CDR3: TGTGCCAGCAAAATACGACTAGCTGGCCAAGAGACCCAGTACTTC. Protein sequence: CASKIRLAGQETQYF.

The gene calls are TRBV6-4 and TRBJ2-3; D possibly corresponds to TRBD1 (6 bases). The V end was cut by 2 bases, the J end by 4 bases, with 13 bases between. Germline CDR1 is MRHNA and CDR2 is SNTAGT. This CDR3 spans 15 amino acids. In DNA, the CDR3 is TGTGCCAGCAGTGACAGGGGGTCGTTATCAGATACGCAGTATTTT. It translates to CASSDRGSLSDTQYF.

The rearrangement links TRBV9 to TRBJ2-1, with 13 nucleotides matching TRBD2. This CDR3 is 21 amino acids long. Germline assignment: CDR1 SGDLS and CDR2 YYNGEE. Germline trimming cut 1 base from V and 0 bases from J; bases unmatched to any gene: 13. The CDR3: CASSVWVGGTSGILSYNEQFF. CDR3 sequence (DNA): TGTGCCAGCAGCGTATGGGTTGGGGGGACTAGCGGGATCCTCTCCTACAATGAGCAGTTCTTC.

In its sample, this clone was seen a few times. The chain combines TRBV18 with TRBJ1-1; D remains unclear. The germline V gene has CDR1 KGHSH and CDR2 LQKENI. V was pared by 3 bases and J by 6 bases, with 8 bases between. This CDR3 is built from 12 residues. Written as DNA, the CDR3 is TGTGCCAGCTCACCGTTATCGGCTGAAGCTTTCTTT. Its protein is CASSPLSAEAFF.

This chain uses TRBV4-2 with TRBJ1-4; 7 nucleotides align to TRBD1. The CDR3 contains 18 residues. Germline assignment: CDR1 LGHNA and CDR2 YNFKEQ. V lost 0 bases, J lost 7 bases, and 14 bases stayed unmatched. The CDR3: CASSQDLQGRSGREKLFF. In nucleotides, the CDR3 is TGTGCCAGCAGCCAAGATTTACAGGGGAGGTCTGGTCGTGAAAAACTGTTTTTT.